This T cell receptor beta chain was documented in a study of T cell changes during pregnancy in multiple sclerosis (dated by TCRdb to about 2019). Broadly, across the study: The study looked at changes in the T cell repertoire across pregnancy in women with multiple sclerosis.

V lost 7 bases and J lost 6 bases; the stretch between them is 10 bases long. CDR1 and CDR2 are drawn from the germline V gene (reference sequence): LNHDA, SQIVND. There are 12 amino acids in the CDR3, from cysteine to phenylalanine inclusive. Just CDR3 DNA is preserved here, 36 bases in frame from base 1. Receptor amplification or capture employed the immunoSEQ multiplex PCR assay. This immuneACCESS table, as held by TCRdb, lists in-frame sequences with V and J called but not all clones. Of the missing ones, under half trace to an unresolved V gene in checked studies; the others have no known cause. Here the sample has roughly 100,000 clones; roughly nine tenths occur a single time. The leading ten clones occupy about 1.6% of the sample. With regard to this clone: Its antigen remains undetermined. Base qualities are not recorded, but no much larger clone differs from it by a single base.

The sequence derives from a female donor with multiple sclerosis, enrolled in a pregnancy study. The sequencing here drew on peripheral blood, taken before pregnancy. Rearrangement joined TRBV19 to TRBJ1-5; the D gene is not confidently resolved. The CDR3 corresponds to CASIGRSQPQHF. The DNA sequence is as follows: TGTGCCAGTATTGGCAGGTCTCAGCCCCAGCATTTT.